Reported below is one T cell receptor (beta chain). Authors' analysis steps: Researchers report that nucleated cell counts were estimated from reference gene primer amplification. Measured with immunoSEQ multiplex PCR; TCRdb has only the in-frame clones, and not every one. V and J calls plus clone size are reproduced from that table; the DNA served to infer D and trimming. The sample lists approximately 210,000 clones; about 85% were seen once. This sample is drawn from a study of blood T cell repertoires in COVID-19. Study context: PBMCs, B-cell-depleted T cells, or T cells were the source of the cDNA or gDNA that made up the material.

The V segment lost 0 bases and the J segment 6 bases; nucleotides outside the gene matches: 5. Germline V gene data show CDR1 as LGHNA and CDR2 as YSLEER. The CDR3 contains 15 residues. The chain is built from TRBV4-3 and TRBJ2-1, with TRBD2 matching 7 bases. Sequenced input: peripheral blood. The TCR originated in a man aged 25-45 years with active or convalescent COVID-19. The chain's CDR3 is CASSQERSGINEQFF. The CDR3 DNA is TGCGCCAGCAGCCAAGAGAGGAGCGGGATCAATGAGCAGTTCTTC.